These 32 T cell receptor beta chains originate from one sample sequenced in a study of blood T cell repertoires in COVID-19. The data were produced by immunoSEQ multiplex PCR, yet TCRdb's version contains in-frame clones alone and is incomplete. Altogether a few hundred thousand clones are present, more than 85% being singletons, with the ten largest covering 3%. Sequenced material: peripheral blood. The source of these receptors is a human donor in a cohort sampled during active COVID-19.

The chain has TRBV27 and TRBJ2-7; 7 bases align to TRBD2. This CDR3 region has 14 residues. Germline assignment: CDR1 MNHEY and CDR2 SMNVEV (reference sequence). V trimming: 4 bases; J trimming: 2 bases; junction bases outside the gene matches: 5. CDR3 sequence reads: CASSSGGRAYEQYF. The CDR3 bases are TGTGCCAGCAGTTCCGGGGGGAGAGCCTACGAGCAGTACTTC.

The rearrangement uses TRBV20-1 and TRBJ2-7; D is uncertain. In germline, CDR1 is DFQATT, CDR2 SNEGSKA (reference sequence). The germline V and J ends were trimmed by 3 bases and 3 bases, with 6 bases remaining between them. This CDR3 is 11 amino acids long. This chain's CDR3 is CSASPIYEQYF. The DNA for the CDR3 is TGCAGTGCTAGCCCCATCTACGAGCAGTACTTC.

The chain uses TRBV3-1 (or the pseudogene TRBV3-2) and TRBJ2-7; D ambiguous. The CDR3 has 11 residues. The V gene lost 5 bases and the J gene lost 3 bases, with 5 bases spanning the gap. Germline loops: CDR1 LGHDT, CDR2 YNNKEL (reference sequence). CDR3 in amino acids: CASSIHYEQYF. CDR3 nucleotide sequence: TGTGCCAGCAGCATTCACTACGAGCAGTACTTC.

The chain has TRBV15 and TRBJ1-1; TRBD1 matches at 8 bases. With V trimmed by 4 bases and J by 10 bases, 11 bases remained unmatched. Germline V gene lookup returns CDR1 LNHNV and CDR2 YYDKDF (reference sequence). The CDR3 length is 14 residues. The DNA for the CDR3 is TGTGCCACCAGCACGGGAATTCAGGGGGCTGGAGCTTTCTTT. Protein: CATSTGIQGAGAFF.

The rearrangement links TRBV3-1 (or the pseudogene TRBV3-2) to TRBJ2-7; D call uncertain. Trimming took 4 bases from V and 0 from J, leaving 7 bases between them. Germline-derived CDR1 and CDR2 are LGHDT and YNNKEL (reference sequence). The CDR3 runs 13 residues. This chain's CDR3 is CASSRAISYEQYF. The CDR3 coding sequence is TGTGCCAGCAGCCGGGCCATCTCCTACGAGCAGTACTTC.

The CDR3 DNA sequence: TGTGCCAGCAGTCAGGAGTCGGGACAGGGGTCAGCCGAGCAGTACTTC. Protein: CASSQESGQGSAEQYF. The chain links TRBV6-2 or TRBV6-3 to TRBJ2-7; 10 bases match TRBD1. The V segment lost 5 bases and the J segment 6 bases; nucleotides outside the gene matches: 13. This CDR3 is 16 amino acids long. The germline CDR1 and CDR2 sequences are MNHEY and SVGEGT.

The CDR3 loop reads CAWSVGRANEQFF. The DNA of the CDR3 is TGTGCCTGGAGTGTCGGGAGGGCCAATGAGCAGTTCTTC. This chain connects TRBV30 to TRBJ2-1; 8 bases are shared with TRBD2. The CDR3 is 13 residues long. V shed 0 bases and J 6 bases; nucleotides not matched to a gene: 1. Germline CDR1 GTSNPN, CDR2 SVGIG (reference sequence).

The rearrangement links TRBV6-1 to TRBJ2-7, with 12 nucleotides matching TRBD2. The CDR3 is made up of 17 amino acids. V lost 4 bases, J lost 3 bases, and 10 bases stayed unmatched. Germline CDR1 is MNHNS and CDR2 is SASEGT. The DNA for the CDR3 is TGTGCCAGCAGTGGAACCAACCTAGCGGGAGGGGGCTACGAGCAGTACTTC. Its translation: CASSGTNLAGGGYEQYF.

V is TRBV11-2 and J is TRBJ2-5; 8 bases agree with TRBD2. Germline trimming cut 3 bases from V and 4 bases from J; bases unmatched to any gene: 7. Germline CDR1 is SGHAT and CDR2 is FQNNGV. This CDR3 has 15 amino acids. The CDR3 here is CASSLRGADRETQYF. CDR3 bases: TGTGCCAGCAGCTTGCGGGGGGCCGACCGAGAGACCCAGTACTTC.

Written as DNA, the CDR3 is TGTGCCAGCAGCTTAGAGGCAGGAGGGGACACTGAAGCTTTCTTT. Encoded protein: CASSLEAGGDTEAFF. V usage is TRBV7-9 and J usage is TRBJ1-1; TRBD1 is a possible D gene (5 bases). The CDR3 consists of 15 residues. Trimming removed 1 base from V and 3 bases from J, with 12 bases in between. CDR1 and CDR2 (germline): SEHNR, FQNEAQ (reference sequence).

V usage is TRBV30 and J usage is TRBJ1-3; D unresolved. Germline V gene lookup returns CDR1 GTSNPN and CDR2 SVGIG (reference sequence). V was pared by 5 bases and J by 0 bases, with 11 bases between. The CDR3 runs 14 residues. The CDR3 region is CAWADLSSGNTIYF. CDR3 DNA sequence: TGTGCCTGGGCCGACTTGAGCTCTGGAAACACCATATATTTT.

J is TRBJ1-1 and V is TRBV13; D is uncertain. There are 14 residues in the CDR3. Germline V CDR1 and CDR2: PRHDT, FYEKMQ (reference sequence). The germline V and J ends were trimmed by 1 base and 1 base, with 7 bases remaining between them. CDR3 nucleotide sequence: TGTGCCAGCAGCTTAGCAGGCTCGAACACTGAAGCTTTCTTT. This sequence encodes CASSLAGSNTEAFF.

This chain joins TRBV11-2 and TRBJ2-5; D uncertain. The CDR3 sequence is 13 residues long. V lost 0 bases, J lost 5 bases, and 7 bases lay in between. Germline V lookup: CDR1 SGHAT, CDR2 FQNNGV. The CDR3 loop reads CASSLENRETQYF. In DNA, the CDR3 is TGTGCCAGCAGCTTAGAGAACCGGGAGACCCAGTACTTC.

This chain links TRBV4-2 with TRBJ1-6; D gene unclear. Looked up from germline, CDR1 is LGHNA and CDR2 is YNFKEQ. With 1 base removed from V and 7 bases from J, the gap between germline ends came to 20 bases. The length of the CDR3 is 18 residues. CDR3 DNA: TGTGCCAGCAGCCAAGTGGTGTACCCGGGGATTCGGAATTCACCCCTCCACTTT. Amino acid sequence: CASSQVVYPGIRNSPLHF.

V is TRBV19 and J is TRBJ2-7; D possibly corresponds to TRBD2 (6 bases). Germline CDR1 and CDR2: LNHDA and SQIVND (reference sequence). This CDR3 has 14 amino acids. V lost 11 bases and J 5 bases, leaving 22 bases between the germline ends. DNA of the CDR3: TGTGCCCCCAACCCCCGGGAGTCGGTGAACGAGCAGTACTTC. This translates into CAPNPRESVNEQYF.

This clone was counted between two and nine times. The CDR3 bases are TGCGCCAGCAGCCCCCGGGCGGGGGAGACCGGGGAGCTGTTTTTT. It yields the protein CASSPRAGETGELFF. The chain combines TRBV5-1 with TRBJ2-2; 7 bases are shared with TRBD2. V was clipped by 4 bases and J by 5 bases; unmatched bases: 8. The CDR3 loop spans 15 amino acids. Germline values: CDR1 SGHRS, CDR2 YFSETQ.

The V call is TRBV6-5, the J call TRBJ2-3; TRBD2 agrees at 11 bases. The CDR3 is 15 residues long. The ends lost 0 bases at V and 5 bases at J; junction bases unmatched: 1. Germline V lookup: CDR1 MNHEY, CDR2 SVGAGI. This CDR3 reads CASSYSGTSGDTQYF. Here the CDR3 DNA reads TGTGCCAGCAGTTACTCAGGGACTAGCGGAGATACGCAGTATTTT.

Only a few counts were recorded for this clone. The chain carries TRBV5-1 and TRBJ2-7; 7 positions match TRBD1. Looked up from germline, CDR1 is SGHRS and CDR2 is YFSETQ. J was trimmed by 3 bases and V by 5 bases; bases with no gene match: 17. CDR3 size: 17 residues. The CDR3 bases are TGCGCCAGCAGACGTGCCCCCTCCTCGGACAGGCTCTACGAGCAGTACTTC. Translated: CASRRAPSSDRLYEQYF. Complete variable domain (other parts from reference TRBV5-1 and TRBJ2-7): KAGVTQTPRYLIKTRGQQVTLSCSPISGHRSVSWYQQTPGQGLQFLFEYFSETQRNKGNFPGRFSGRQFSNSRSEMNVSTLELGDSALYLCASRRAPSSDRLYEQYFGPGTRLTVT.

V and J are TRBV5-4 and TRBJ2-5; TRBD2 might be the D (5 bases). The CDR3 consists of 14 residues. CDR1 SGHNT and CDR2 YYREEE come from the germline V gene (reference sequence). The germline V and J ends were trimmed by 4 bases and 1 base, with 11 bases remaining between them. Here the CDR3 reads CASSLEGAQETQYF. CDR3 coding DNA: TGTGCCAGCAGCCTCGAGGGCGCCCAAGAGACCCAGTACTTC.

The chain has TRBV6-5 and TRBJ2-7, with 7 positions matching TRBD1. This CDR3 is 15 amino acids long. V was clipped by 5 bases and J by 1 base; unmatched bases: 8. Per germline, CDR1 MNHEY and CDR2 SVGAGI. This CDR3 reads CASSRQGFMSYEQYF. The DNA for the CDR3 is TGTGCCAGCAGTCGACAGGGATTCATGTCCTACGAGCAGTACTTC.

The chain employs TRBV10-3 and TRBJ2-7, with 7 bases lining up with TRBD2. The V segment lost 6 bases and the J segment 2 bases; nucleotides outside the gene matches: 7. CDR1 is ENHRY and CDR2 is SYGVKD in the germline V gene. The length of the CDR3 is 14 residues. DNA for the CDR3: TGTGCCATCAGCGGGACGGGAGGTCCCTACGAGCAGTACTTC. Its translation is CAISGTGGPYEQYF.

A few counts support this clone. This sequence joins TRBV15 and TRBJ1-3, with 7 nucleotides matching TRBD1. This CDR3 is 17 amino acids long. CDR1 is LNHNV, CDR2 YYDKDF, per germline (reference sequence). V was pared by 0 bases and J by 7 bases, with 12 bases of the junction left unmatched. CDR3 sequence: CATSRDPADRVGNTIYF. The CDR3 DNA reads as TGTGCCACCAGCAGAGACCCCGCAGACAGGGTGGGGAACACCATATATTTT.

This clone appeared once. This rearrangement joins TRBV5-1 to TRBJ1-3; 7 nucleotides match TRBD1. This CDR3 region has 16 residues. V lost 1 base and J lost 0; bases outside the gene matches: 4. The germline V gene encodes CDR1 SGHRS and CDR2 YFSETQ. The CDR3 sequence is CASSLTGVDSGNTIYF. The CDR3 DNA reads TGCGCCAGCAGCTTGACAGGGGTCGACTCTGGAAACACCATATATTTT. Drawing the rest from reference TRBV5-1 and TRBJ1-3, the complete variable domain is KAGVTQTPRYLIKTRGQQVTLSCSPISGHRSVSWYQQTPGQGLQFLFEYFSETQRNKGNFPGRFSGRQFSNSRSEMNVSTLELGDSALYLCASSLTGVDSGNTIYFGEGSWLTVV.

This clone came up once. The chain couples TRBV7-9 to TRBJ2-1, with D unclear. Between the trimmed V and J ends, which lost 5 bases and 10 bases, there was a span of 12 bases. Germline V gene sequence: CDR1 SEHNR, CDR2 FQNEAQ (reference sequence). This CDR3 contains 12 residues. The CDR3 loop is CASSPSSAEQFF. Written as DNA, the CDR3 is TGTGCCAGCAGCCCAAGCAGCGCGGAGCAGTTCTTC.

The V call is TRBV6-5, the J call TRBJ2-3, with a weak D call TRBD2 (6 bases). V was trimmed by 6 bases and J by 6 bases, leaving 19 bases between them. Germline CDR1 and CDR2: MNHEY and SVGAGI. The CDR3 totals 15 residues. Written as DNA, the CDR3 is TGTGCCAGCAGCCTCGGGAGACCTGACTTTGATACGCAGTATTTT. Protein product: CASSLGRPDFDTQYF.

The chain has TRBV5-1 and TRBJ2-3; unclear D gene. The V end lost 2 bases, the J end lost 0 bases, and 7 bases lay between the germline ends. Germline V gives CDR1 SGHRS, CDR2 YFSETQ. There are 14 residues in the CDR3. For the CDR3, the DNA is TGCGCCAGCAGCTTCCTAGAAAGCACAGATACGCAGTATTTT. As protein: CASSFLESTDTQYF.

CDR3 nucleotides: TGTGCCTGGAGTGTACGGACAGGGGAGGCCTCCTATAATTCACCCCTCCACTTT. As protein: CAWSVRTGEASYNSPLHF. The chain couples TRBV30 to TRBJ1-6, with TRBD1 matching over 9 bases. The V and J ends lost 0 bases and 0 bases, in that order; junction bases with no gene match: 6. The CDR3 sequence is 18 residues long. Germline V lookup: CDR1 GTSNPN, CDR2 SVGIG (reference sequence).

The chain joins TRBV28 to TRBJ1-5; maybe TRBD1 (5 bases). Germline-derived CDR1 and CDR2 are MDHEN and SYDVKM. Deletions cut 4 bases from V and 2 bases from J, with 9 bases between. The CDR3 has 14 residues. CDR3 in amino acids: CASSSGDRNQPQHF. The CDR3 nucleotides read TGTGCCAGCAGTTCGGGGGACCGCAATCAGCCCCAGCATTTT.

The chain uses TRBV2 and TRBJ2-7; a possible D gene is TRBD1 (5 bases). V gave up 7 bases and J gave up 4 bases, with 11 bases separating them. Germline V lookup: CDR1 SNHLY, CDR2 FYNNEI. This CDR3 is built from 12 residues. CDR3 in amino acids: CASMDISYEQYF. CDR3 nucleotide sequence: TGTGCCAGCATGGACATTTCATACGAGCAGTACTTC. The complete variable domain, with remaining parts taken from reference TRBV2 and TRBJ2-7, reads EPEVTQTPSHQVTQMGQEVILRCVPISNHLYFYWYRQILGQKVEFLVSFYNNEISEKSEIFDDQFSVERPDGSNFTLKIRSTKLEDSAMYFCASMDISYEQYFGPGTRLTVT.

The chain couples TRBV5-4 to TRBJ1-1; 9 nucleotides match TRBD1. V shed 7 bases, J shed 0 bases, and the junction held 4 bases outside the gene matches. There are 14 residues in the CDR3. Germline V gene sequence: CDR1 SGHNT, CDR2 YYREEE (reference sequence). The CDR3 loop is CASARQGVNTEAFF. The CDR3 nucleotides read TGTGCCAGCGCGAGACAGGGGGTGAACACTGAAGCTTTCTTT.

This chain connects TRBV28 to TRBJ2-3, with D tentatively TRBD1 (7 bases). CDR1 is MDHEN, CDR2 SYDVKM, per germline. Between the trimmed V and J ends, which lost 3 bases and 0 bases, there was a span of 13 bases. This CDR3 contains 16 residues. The CDR3 DNA follows: TGTGCCAGCAGTTTTTACAGGGGAGGTAGCACAGATACGCAGTATTTT. The encoded protein is CASSFYRGGSTDTQYF.

The rearrangement uses TRBV13 and TRBJ2-5, with 16 bases fitting TRBD2. The length of the CDR3 is 17 residues. The V gene's germline CDR1 is PRHDT and CDR2 FYEKMQ (reference sequence). J gave up 5 bases and V 5 bases, and 8 bases lay outside the gene matches. CDR3: CASSPGLAGGPGETQYF. The CDR3 region has the DNA TGTGCCAGCAGCCCGGGACTAGCGGGAGGGCCCGGGGAGACCCAGTACTTC.